Listed below are T cell receptor beta chains from one sample, sequenced in a study of PD-L1 blockade in urothelial cancer. Measured with immunoSEQ multiplex PCR; TCRdb has only the in-frame clones, and not every one. This repertoire shows 35,000 or so clones, just over 35% found once; its top ten account for 8.9%. Sample: tumor tissue, taken before atezolizumab (anti-PD-L1) treatment. The receptors here all came from a man aged 60 to 69 with urothelial cancer. CDR3s include the opening cysteine and the closing phenylalanine or tryptophan. The D gene is left open where the match is weak. The listing skips clone size in some rows; elsewhere it reads once, few, many or a size class.

>NA|TRBJ1-3|NA|TRBV5-1
TGCGCCAGCAGCTTGGAGACGGGTGGAAACACCATATATTTT
CASSLETGGNTIYF
>many|TRBJ2-2|TRBD1|TRBV4-1
TGCGCCAGCAGCCAACCGGGACAGGGGATTAATGGGGAGCTGTTTTTT
CASSQPGQGINGELFF
>once|TRBJ1-4|TRBD1|TRBV28
TGTGCCAGCAGTTCGTCTCAGACAGGGGGGTACGAAAAACTGTTTTTT
CASSSSQTGGYEKLFF
>few|TRBJ2-2|NA|TRBV11-3
TGTGCCAGCAGGCTTGGGACGGCCTACACCGGGGAGCTGTTTTTT
CASRLGTAYTGELFF
>NA|TRBJ1-1|NA|TRBV30
TGTGCCTGGAGTGTATGGGGGGACACTGAAGCTTTCTTT
CAWSVWGDTEAFF
>NA|TRBJ2-5|NA|TRBV30
TGTGCCTGGGGGATACCGACAGGACGACAAGAGACCCAGTACTTC
CAWGIPTGRQETQYF
>many|TRBJ2-7|NA|TRBV9
TGTGCCAGCAGCCCCCTGGACAGCTACGAGCAGTACTTC
CASSPLDSYEQYF
>NA|TRBJ1-4|NA|TRBV7-8
TGTGCCATCACGGGGCAGAATAATGAAAAACTGTTTTTT
CAITGQNNEKLFF
>NA|TRBJ2-1|NA|TRBV19
TGTGCCGCCGGAGGGCTAGCCCTTTCCAATGAGCAGTTCTTC
CAAGGLALSNEQFF
>few|TRBJ2-5|NA|TRBV6-8
TGTGCCAGCAGTTACAGTTTCGCAGGGCAAGGGACCCAGTACTTC
CASSYSFAGQGTQYF
>few|TRBJ2-7|TRBD2|TRBV23-1
TGCGCCAGCAGCCAAGACGGGACTAGCTACGAGCAGTACTTC
CASSQDGTSYEQYF
>NA|TRBJ1-1|NA|TRBV28
TGTGCCAGCAAGACTATGAACACTGAAGCTTTCTTT
CASKTMNTEAFF
>few|TRBJ2-3|NA|TRBV6-8
TGTGCCAGCAGTTACGAGGGATTAGATACGCAGTATTTT
CASSYEGLDTQYF
>few|TRBJ2-1|NA|TRBV1
TGCGCCAGCAGCCAGGGGAGCTATGAGCAGTTCTTC
CASSQGSYEQFF
>NA|TRBJ1-5|NA|TRBV28
TGTGCCAGCAGTTTTGACCGATCTCACAATCAGCCCCAGCATTTT
CASSFDRSHNQPQHF
>few|TRBJ2-5|NA|TRBV9
TGTGCCAGCAGCGAACAGAATTCAGAGACCCAGTACTTC
CASSEQNSETQYF
>few|TRBJ2-7|TRBD1|TRBV12-5
TGTGCCAGCCGGGGACAGGGGACCCTCTCCTACGAGCAGTACTTC
CASRGQGTLSYEQYF
>NA|TRBJ2-1|TRBD1|TRBV28
TGTGCCAGCAGTTTATGGATGACAGGGGATAGCGAGCAGTTCTTC
CASSLWMTGDSEQFF
>many|TRBJ1-5|NA|TRBV6-8
TGTGCCAGCAGCATCCAGGGAAGCAATCAGCCCCAGCATTTT
CASSIQGSNQPQHF
>NA|TRBJ1-2|NA|TRBV28
TGTGCCAGCCAAGATACTACTAACTATGGCTACACCTTC
CASQDTTNYGYTF
>few|TRBJ2-7|TRBD2|TRBV6-8
TGTGCCAGCAGTTACTCAGGACTAGCGGGAGCGTACGAGCAGTACTTC
CASSYSGLAGAYEQYF
>NA|TRBJ2-3|TRBD1|TRBV19
TGTGCCAGTGAGCAGGGGGCCAGTGGAGATACGCAGTATTTT
CASEQGASGDTQYF
>many|TRBJ1-1|TRBD1|TRBV6-8
TGTGCCAGCAGTGACGCGACAGGGGTAAACACTGAAGCTTTCTTT
CASSDATGVNTEAFF
>NA|TRBJ1-1|NA|TRBV30
TGTGCCCGCTCCGACCCCCAGGTCAACACTGAAGCTTTCTTT
CARSDPQVNTEAFF
>NA|TRBJ1-2|TRBD1|TRBV5-1
TGCGCCAGCAGCCCTACACAGGGGAACTATGGCTACACCTTC
CASSPTQGNYGYTF
>few|TRBJ1-2|NA|TRBV6-8
TGTGCCAGCAGTTTCTTCGGGGATGGCTACACCTTC
CASSFFGDGYTF
>NA|TRBJ2-3|TRBD1|TRBV18
TGTGCCAGCTCACAGAACTCCGGGACAGGGAGAGATACGCAGTATTTT
CASSQNSGTGRDTQYF
>few|TRBJ2-3|NA|TRBV12-5
TGTGCCAGCGGAAGAACAGGACCCCTTAGCACAGATACGCAGTATTTT
CASGRTGPLSTDTQYF
>few|TRBJ2-7|TRBD2|TRBV6-8
TGTGCCAGCAGCTACAGCGGGAGTATTTCCTACGAGCAGTACTTC
CASSYSGSISYEQYF
>few|TRBJ2-2|NA|TRBV7-6
TGTGCCAGCAGATCAACGAGGATAGGCACCGGGGAGCTGTTTTTT
CASRSTRIGTGELFF
>NA|TRBJ2-3|NA|TRBV12-5
TGTGCTAGTGGTTTGGTACGGGCCCACAGTTTT
CASGLVRAHSF
>NA|TRBJ1-2|NA|TRBV30
TGTGCCTGGAGTTGGCGCGGGGAAGGCTACACCTTC
CAWSWRGEGYTF
>few|TRBJ2-3|NA|TRBV1
TGCGCCAGCAGCCAAGGACTAGCGGGAGACTCAGATACGCAGTATTTT
CASSQGLAGDSDTQYF
>NA|TRBJ1-2|NA|TRBV14
TGTGCCAGCAGCCAAGCGCAGGCATCGGGAGGCTACACCTTC
CASSQAQASGGYTF
>NA|TRBJ1-1|TRBD1|TRBV6-7
TGTGCCAGCAGTTCCCCGGGACAGAGGGTTAAAAAGGCGAGGACTGAAGCTTTCTTT
CASSSPGQRVKKARTEAFF
>few|TRBJ1-6|TRBD1|TRBV11-3
TGTGCCAGCAGCGCCGGGACAGCCCATAATTCACCCCTCCACTTT
CASSAGTAHNSPLHF
>NA|TRBJ1-2|NA|TRBV29-1
TGCAGCGTAGTGGGAGGGCAAGAAAATGGCTACACCTTC
CSVVGGQENGYTF
>NA|TRBJ2-2|TRBD2|TRBV2
TGTGCCAGCAGGGTTACTAGCGGTTACACCGGGGAGCTGTTTTTT
CASRVTSGYTGELFF
>NA|TRBJ1-5|TRBD1|TRBV19
TGTGCCAGTAGTTTCCGGGACAGGGGAAATCAGCCCCAGCATTTT
CASSFRDRGNQPQHF
>few|TRBJ1-1|NA|TRBV6-8
TGTGCCAGCAGAGGGACCTCGTGGACTGAAGCTTTCTTT
CASRGTSWTEAFF
>NA|TRBJ2-2|TRBD1|TRBV27
TGTGCCAGCAGAATTAGAACAGGGGGAACGAACACCGGGGAGCTGTTTTTT
CASRIRTGGTNTGELFF
>few|TRBJ1-2|NA|TRBV19
TGTGCCAGTAGTATACAGGGCCTCTATGGCTACACCTTC
CASSIQGLYGYTF
>NA|TRBJ2-7|NA|TRBV14
TGTGCCAGCAGAGCCTTCGGGGGAGACTCCTACGAGCAGTACTTC
CASRAFGGDSYEQYF
>NA|TRBJ2-1|TRBD2|TRBV9
TGTGCCAGCAGCGTAGGACTAGCGGGATTTAAAGTTGGTGAGCAGTTCTTC
CASSVGLAGFKVGEQFF
>many|TRBJ2-7|NA|TRBV11-3
TGTGCCAGCAGCCATAGGGGGGCCCTTGAGTACGAGCAGTACTTC
CASSHRGALEYEQYF
>NA|TRBJ1-5|TRBD1|TRBV19
TGTGCCAGTAGTATACGGACAGGGGCTCAGCCCCAGCATTTT
CASSIRTGAQPQHF
>NA|TRBJ2-7|NA|TRBV30
TGTGCCTGGAGCCTTGGTACGGCGGACTACGAGCAGTACTTC
CAWSLGTADYEQYF